The 4 T cell receptor beta chains listed next were all sequenced from one sample in a study of blood T cell repertoires in COVID-19. Sequencing used immunoSEQ multiplex PCR; TCRdb keeps in-frame clones, though not all of them. There are 150,000 to 200,000 clones in the sample; approximately 81% occur only once, and 3% to 3.5% lies in the top ten. Sequencing was performed on peripheral blood. The origin of the receptors is a human donor with acute or convalescent COVID-19. The donor label of this sample is uncertain.

The chain recombines TRBV7-2 with TRBJ1-2; 9 bases are a match to TRBD1. This CDR3 comprises 14 residues. V gave up 1 base and J gave up 4 bases; unmatched junction bases: 1. Germline values: CDR1 SGHTA, CDR2 FQGNSA. The CDR3 DNA is TGTGCCAGCAGCTTAGGGGACAGGGTCTATGGCTACACCTTC. Translation gives CASSLGDRVYGYTF.

The V call is TRBV2, the J call TRBJ2-5; 10 bases map to TRBD1. Trimming at V came to 5 bases and at J to 3 bases, leaving 3 bases not matched to a gene. The CDR3 spans 14 residues. Germline-derived CDR1 and CDR2 are SNHLY and FYNNEI. The CDR3 DNA is TGTGCCAGCAGTTCGGACAGGGGGAAAGAGACCCAGTACTTC. Amino acid sequence: CASSSDRGKETQYF. Together with reference TRBV2 and TRBJ2-5, the CDR3 gives the full variable domain: EPEVTQTPSHQVTQMGQEVILRCVPISNHLYFYWYRQILGQKVEFLVSFYNNEISEKSEIFDDQFSVERPDGSNFTLKIRSTKLEDSAMYFCASSSDRGKETQYFGPGTRLLVL.

The rearrangement links TRBV4-1 to TRBJ2-7; tentative D call: TRBD1 (8 bases). V lost 1 base to trimming and J lost 3 bases, with 13 bases between them. Germline V gives CDR1 MGHRA, CDR2 YSYEKL. This CDR3 comprises 15 residues. The DNA for the CDR3 is TGCGCCAGCAGCCAAGCGGGAGGACAGGGCTACGAGCAGTACTTC. This codes for CASSQAGGQGYEQYF.

The V call is TRBV28, the J call TRBJ1-6; D is possibly TRBD1 (6 bases). The CDR3 spans 16 residues. Germline V gene sequence: CDR1 MDHEN, CDR2 SYDVKM. Trimming removed 2 bases from V and 4 bases from J, with 12 bases in between. This chain's CDR3 is CASSLVGQKYNSPLHF. CDR3 nucleotide sequence: TGTGCCAGCAGTTTAGTCGGACAGAAATATAATTCACCCCTCCACTTT.